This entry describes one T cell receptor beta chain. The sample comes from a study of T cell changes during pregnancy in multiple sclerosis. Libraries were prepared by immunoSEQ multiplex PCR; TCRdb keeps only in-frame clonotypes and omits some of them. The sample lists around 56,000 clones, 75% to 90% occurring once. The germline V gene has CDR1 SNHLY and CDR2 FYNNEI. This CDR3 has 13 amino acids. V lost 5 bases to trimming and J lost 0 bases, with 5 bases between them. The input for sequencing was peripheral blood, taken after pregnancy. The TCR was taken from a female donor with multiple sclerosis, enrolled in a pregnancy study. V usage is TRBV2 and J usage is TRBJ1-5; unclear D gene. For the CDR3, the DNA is TGTGCCAGCAGTCGCGGTAGCAATCAGCCCCAGCATTTT. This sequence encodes CASSRGSNQPQHF.